Listed here are 4 T cell receptor beta chains from one sample, sequenced in a study of blood T cell repertoires in COVID-19. Profiling relied on immunoSEQ multiplex PCR, and the TCRdb table lists in-frame clones only, not all of them. The sample carries roughly 230,000 clones, 83% recorded once. Sequences were obtained from peripheral blood. These receptors all stem from a woman aged 45-65 years with acute or convalescent COVID-19.

The gene calls are TRBV29-1 and TRBJ2-7, with D maybe TRBD1 (7 bases). The germline gives CDR1 SQVTM, CDR2 ANQGSEA. The CDR3 runs 15 residues. Deletions cut 0 bases from V and 2 bases from J, with 14 bases between. Here the CDR3 DNA reads TGCAGCGTTGAAGAGGCTCAGGGGGGACCCTACGAGCAGTACTTC. Its protein is CSVEEAQGGPYEQYF.

This chain uses TRBV6-2 or TRBV6-3 with TRBJ2-3; 11 nucleotides match TRBD2. The germline V gene encodes CDR1 MNHEY and CDR2 SVGEGT. The CDR3 spans 21 residues. The V and J ends lost 3 bases and 0 bases, in that order; junction bases with no gene match: 17. The CDR3 here is CASSYPPPGLAGGASTDTQYF. The CDR3, as DNA: TGTGCCAGCAGTTATCCCCCCCCGGGGCTAGCGGGGGGAGCTAGCACAGATACGCAGTATTTT.

There are a few counts of this clone. The chain couples TRBV28 to TRBJ1-4; the match to TRBD1 covers 9 bases. V dropped 6 bases and J dropped 8; count of bases not matched to a gene: 7. CDR1 is MDHEN and CDR2 is SYDVKM in the germline V gene. The CDR3 has 14 residues. CDR3 residues: CASSWDRDGEKLFF. In DNA, the CDR3 is TGTGCCAGCAGCTGGGACAGGGATGGGGAAAAACTGTTTTTT. Full variable domain (remainder filled in from reference TRBV28 and TRBJ1-4): DVKVTQSSRYLVKRTGEKVFLECVQDMDHENMFWYRQDPGLGLRLIYFSYDVKMKEKGDIPEGYSVSREKKERFSLILESASTNQTSMYLCASSWDRDGEKLFFGSGTQLSVL.

The rearrangement uses TRBV4-3 and TRBJ2-2; the match to TRBD2 covers 12 bases. Germline V gene lookup returns CDR1 LGHNA and CDR2 YSLEER. The length of the CDR3 is 18 residues. V dropped 4 bases and J dropped 3; count of bases not matched to a gene: 9. In nucleotides, the CDR3 is TGCGCCAGCAGCCGAGTGACTAGCGGGGGAATGGACACCGGGGAGCTGTTTTTT. This sequence encodes CASSRVTSGGMDTGELFF.